Listed below are T cell receptor beta chains from one sample, sequenced in a study of blood T cell repertoires in COVID-19. TCRdb's table, derived via immunoSEQ multiplex PCR, lists solely in-frame clones and lacks some. The table shows fewer than 400,000 clones, with 75% to 90% occurring only once. The specimen sequenced was PBMCs or T cells enriched from blood (not recorded which). The receptor set was obtained from a man aged 30 to 39 who had recovered from COVID-19. Each CDR3 is given with its conserved first and last residue. Each record gives: D gene, clone size, V gene, J gene, CDR3 DNA, CDR3 protein. A D gene is named only where the DNA matches it firmly. Clone size is shown for a subset of rows, as once, few, many or a class of expanded clone.

TRBD2,once,TRBV5-4,TRBJ2-2,TGTGCCAGCAGCTTGGCGGGGGGGGCCGGGGAGCTGTTTTTT,CASSLAGGAGELFF
NA,NA,TRBV10-3,TRBJ2-2,TGTGCCATCAGTGAGGGAGGCCGGCCGAACACCGGGGAGCTGTTTTTT,CAISEGGRPNTGELFF
TRBD1,NA,TRBV20-1,TRBJ1-1,TGCAGTGCCAGTGACAGGGCCGTTTATTCGGTCAACACTGAAGCTTTCTTT,CSASDRAVYSVNTEAFF
TRBD1,once,TRBV5-1,TRBJ1-1,TGCGCCAGCAGCCCTGGGACAGGGGCGTGGGGAGTAAACACTGAAGCTTTCTTT,CASSPGTGAWGVNTEAFF
NA,once,TRBV19,TRBJ1-1,TGTGCCAGTAGTATATGGGGGGGTCGCGACACTGAAGCTTTCTTT,CASSIWGGRDTEAFF
NA,NA,TRBV7-6,TRBJ1-3,TGTGCCAGCAGCGCGACCCAGGGTACCACTGGAAACACCATATATTTT,CASSATQGTTGNTIYF
TRBD2,NA,TRBV28,TRBJ2-1,TGTGCCAGCAGGCAGACTAGCGGGGGGTGGAATGAGCAGTTCTTC,CASRQTSGGWNEQFF
TRBD1,NA,TRBV30,TRBJ2-3,TGTGCCTGGACGAGGGGGTCAGGGGGTGGAGATACGCAGTATTTT,CAWTRGSGGGDTQYF
NA,NA,TRBV4-3,TRBJ1-4,TGCGCCAGCAGCCACTCTCAGGAACCTGAAAAACTGTTTTTT,CASSHSQEPEKLFF
NA,NA,TRBV5-1,TRBJ1-1,TGCGCCAGCAGCCCGGGGGTGCGGGTCTCATGGGCTTTCTTT,CASSPGVRVSWAFF
NA,once,TRBV7-3,TRBJ1-6,TGTGCCAGCAGCTTAACCGGTCAGGGCGGTTCACCCCTCCACTTT,CASSLTGQGGSPLHF
NA,NA,TRBV11-2,TRBJ1-1,TGTGCCAGCAGCTCGCAATCGTCAGGCACTGAAGCTTTCTTT,CASSSQSSGTEAFF
NA,NA,TRBV14,TRBJ1-2,TGTGCCAGCAGCCAAGCCCGCAGGTCCGGCTACACCTTC,CASSQARRSGYTF
NA,NA,TRBV27,TRBJ1-2,TGTGCCAGCAGTCCCCGGGCCCCGCAGAAAGGGGTGACCTATGGCTACACCTTC,CASSPRAPQKGVTYGYTF
NA,NA,TRBV2,TRBJ1-1,TGTGCCAGCAGAAAAACAGAGAACACTGAAGCTTTCTTT,CASRKTENTEAFF
NA,NA,TRBV11-2,TRBJ2-1,TGTGCCAGCAGCCTCCTTGGGGACCGAGGGGGTGAGCAGTTCTTC,CASSLLGDRGGEQFF
NA,NA,TRBV27,TRBJ1-6,TGTGCCAGCAGTTTACGAGGGCGCCGGGATTCACCCCTCCACTTT,CASSLRGRRDSPLHF
NA,NA,TRBV4-1,TRBJ1-6,TGCGCCAGCAGACAGGGTGGGGCGCTTGATAATTCACCCCTCCACTTT,CASRQGGALDNSPLHF
TRBD2,NA,TRBV14,TRBJ2-1,TGTGCCAGCAGCCAAGGGGTAGCGGGGGGTGAGCAGTTCTTC,CASSQGVAGGEQFF
TRBD2,once,TRBV7-6,TRBJ2-3,TGTGCCAGCAGCCCCACGGGGGGTGACACAGATACGCAGTATTTT,CASSPTGGDTDTQYF
NA,NA,TRBV30,TRBJ2-3,TGTGCCTGGAGTCCTCCGGGACTTGGACCTGGCACAGATACGCAGTATTTT,CAWSPPGLGPGTDTQYF
NA,NA,TRBV7-2,TRBJ1-6,TGTGCCAGCAGCTTAGTATCAGAATCACCCCTCCACTTT,CASSLVSESPLHF
NA,NA,TRBV7-2,TRBJ1-2,TGTGCCAGCAGCTCTACAGGTCGCGGCTACACCTTC,CASSSTGRGYTF
NA,NA,TRBV25-1,TRBJ1-2,TGTGCCAGCAGGCAGGGGAACTATGGCTACACCTTC,CASRQGNYGYTF
TRBD1,NA,TRBV6-1,TRBJ2-1,TGTGCCAGCAGTGAGGGACAGGCAAGCTCCTACAATGAGCAGTTCTTC,CASSEGQASSYNEQFF
TRBD1,NA,TRBV6-4,TRBJ2-2,TGTGCCAGCAGTGTCGGACAGGGGGGGACCGGGGAGCTGTTTTTT,CASSVGQGGTGELFF
NA,NA,TRBV12-5,TRBJ1-2,TGTGCTAGTGGTTTGGTTGGAGGGTTTGGCTACACCTTC,CASGLVGGFGYTF
NA,NA,TRBV7-9,TRBJ1-6,TGTGCCAGCAGCCAAAATAGTCCCAATTCACCCCTCCACTTT,CASSQNSPNSPLHF